Listed here is a single TCR beta chain. This sample is part of a study of blood T cell repertoires in COVID-19. Study-wide context: Italy, Spain and the United States were the sources of the convalescent and acute COVID-19 samples.

The CDR3 length is 14 residues. CDR1 is SGHDT, CDR2 YYEEEE, per germline. The V end was cut by 1 base, the J end by 4 bases, with 9 bases between. Clones were sequenced by immunoSEQ multiplex PCR, and TCRdb holds only the in-frame ones, with some missing. This sample carries approximately 300,000 clones, around 80% of them seen once, and the ten largest clones take roughly 1.1%. The sample taken for sequencing was peripheral blood. The rearrangement joins TRBV5-6 to TRBJ2-1; possible D gene TRBD2, 6 bases. The clonotype comes from a woman aged 50 to 60 with acute or convalescent COVID-19. The CDR3 protein is CASSLIGRYNEQFF. In nucleotides, the CDR3 is TGTGCCAGCAGCTTGATTGGGAGGTACAATGAGCAGTTCTTC.